This is a list of T cell receptor beta chains from one sample in a study of Tregs in tolerant kidney transplant recipients. Libraries were prepared by immunoSEQ multiplex PCR; TCRdb keeps only in-frame clonotypes and omits some of them. Of some 240,000 clones in the sample, 80% to 85% were seen once. The sample taken for sequencing was CD4+ T cells from blood. These receptors were taken from a human donor in good health. Each CDR3 is given with its conserved first and last residue. Fields, in order: D gene, V gene, clone size, J gene, CDR3 length, CDR3 protein, CDR3 DNA. A D gene is named only where the DNA matches it firmly. For some rows the clone size is stated as once, few or many, or as a class when expanded; others skip it.

TRBD2	TRBV5-1	-	TRBJ2-7	16	CASSLDLAGVNYEQYF	TGCGCCAGCAGCTTGGACCTAGCGGGAGTAAACTACGAGCAGTACTTC
TRBD2	TRBV15	-	TRBJ2-7	15	CATRATSGRAYEQYF	TGTGCCACCAGGGCAACTAGCGGGAGGGCCTACGAGCAGTACTTC
-	TRBV19	-	TRBJ1-4	12	CASSIRGEKLFF	TGTGCCAGTAGTATACGAGGGGAAAAACTGTTTTTT
TRBD1	TRBV5-1	-	TRBJ1-2	16	CASSSSAGTGNYGYTF	TGCGCCAGCAGCTCCTCAGCCGGGACAGGGAACTATGGCTACACCTTC
TRBD1	TRBV4-1	-	TRBJ2-7	15	CASSESQGAKYEQYF	TGCGCCAGCAGCGAATCGCAGGGGGCAAAGTACGAGCAGTACTTC
TRBD1	TRBV7-9	-	TRBJ2-4	19	CASSLWTGTNSLAKNIQYF	TGTGCCAGCAGCTTATGGACAGGGACGAATTCTCTAGCCAAAAACATTCAGTACTTC
TRBD1	TRBV5-6	-	TRBJ1-5	15	CASSLWTGTNQPQHF	TGTGCCAGCAGCTTATGGACAGGGACTAATCAGCCCCAGCATTTT
-	TRBV5-4	-	TRBJ1-2	16	CASSPPRGQGDYGYTF	TGTGCCAGCAGCCCCCCGAGAGGGCAAGGAGACTATGGCTACACCTTC
-	TRBV6-5	-	TRBJ2-7	11	CASSQGLEQYF	TGTGCCAGCAGTCAGGGGCTCGAGCAGTACTTC
TRBD1	TRBV6-1	-	TRBJ2-7	13	CASSDRASYEQYF	TGTGCCAGTTCGGACAGGGCATCCTACGAGCAGTACTTC
-	TRBV11-3	-	TRBJ1-5	17	CASSHPRGREKNQPQHF	TGTGCCAGCAGCCACCCCCGGGGGCGGGAAAAAAATCAGCCCCAGCATTTT
TRBD1	TRBV19	-	TRBJ1-4	15	CASSPGTGVNEKLFF	TGTGCCAGTAGTCCCGGGACAGGGGTAAATGAAAAACTGTTTTTT
TRBD2	TRBV6-4	-	TRBJ2-1	17	CASRTPTSGRVGDEQFF	TGTGCCAGCAGAACCCCGACTAGCGGGAGGGTAGGGGATGAGCAGTTCTTC
TRBD2	TRBV9	once	TRBJ2-1	16	CASSPGLAGGHNEQFF	TGTGCCAGCAGCCCAGGACTAGCGGGGGGCCACAATGAGCAGTTCTTC
-	TRBV5-1	-	TRBJ1-4	16	CASSLEQGGPNEKLFF	TGCGCCAGCAGCTTGGAACAGGGTGGTCCTAATGAAAAACTGTTTTTT
-	TRBV5-4	-	TRBJ1-1	14	CASSLYRWDTEAFF	TGTGCCAGCAGCTTGTATAGGTGGGACACTGAAGCTTTCTTT
TRBD1	TRBV6-1	-	TRBJ1-5	15	CASSGQGASNQPQHF	TGTGCCAGCAGCGGACAGGGGGCGAGCAATCAGCCCCAGCATTTT
-	TRBV9	few	TRBJ1-1	13	CASSVATETEAFF	TGTGCCAGCAGCGTAGCTACGGAAACTGAAGCTTTCTTT
TRBD1	TRBV7-8	once	TRBJ1-4	15	CASRKRDSENEKLFF	TGTGCCAGCAGGAAAAGGGACAGCGAGAATGAAAAACTGTTTTTT
-	TRBV18	-	TRBJ1-1	14	CASSITRDQAEAFF	TGTGCCAGCTCAATAACGAGGGATCAGGCTGAAGCTTTCTTT
TRBD1	TRBV18	-	TRBJ2-5	15	CASSPRTGFGETQYF	TGTGCCAGCTCACCACGGACAGGGTTCGGAGAGACCCAGTACTTC
TRBD2	TRBV6-5	-	TRBJ2-3	15	CASSYSSGGAYTQYF	TGTGCCAGCAGTTATTCAAGCGGGGGGGCCTATACGCAGTATTTT
TRBD1	TRBV11-1	-	TRBJ1-5	13	CASSRTGDSAQHF	TGTGCCAGCAGCCGGACAGGCGACTCAGCCCAGCATTTT
-	TRBV2	-	TRBJ1-1	13	CASSATVNTEAFF	TGTGCCAGCAGTGCGACAGTGAACACTGAAGCTTTCTTT
TRBD1	TRBV15	few	TRBJ1-2	13	CATSIGTGNGYTF	TGTGCCACCAGCATAGGGACAGGGAATGGCTACACCTTC
-	TRBV7-9	-	TRBJ1-1	13	CASSLEAVSEAFF	TGTGCCAGCAGCTTAGAAGCGGTTTCTGAAGCTTTCTTT
-	TRBV2	-	TRBJ2-2	14	CASSRGRGTGELFF	TGTGCCAGCAGCAGGGGCCGGGGCACCGGGGAGCTGTTTTTT
-	TRBV5-1	-	TRBJ1-1	14	CASSRREENTEAFF	TGCGCCAGCAGCCGGAGGGAGGAGAACACTGAAGCTTTCTTT
-	TRBV19	-	TRBJ2-3	14	CASSPRGAGDTQYF	TGTGCCAGTAGTCCCCGTGGGGCAGGAGATACGCAGTATTTT
-	TRBV6-1	-	TRBJ2-1	14	CASSPSSSYNEQFF	TGTGCCAGCAGTCCGTCGAGCTCCTACAATGAGCAGTTCTTC
TRBD2	TRBV18	few	TRBJ2-3	16	CASSPYSSGSGDTQYF	TGTGCCAGCTCCCCCTATTCTAGCGGGAGTGGAGATACGCAGTATTTT
TRBD1	TRBV9	-	TRBJ1-5	15	CASSAEDRVNQPQHF	TGTGCCAGCAGCGCCGAGGACAGGGTTAATCAGCCCCAGCATTTT
-	TRBV14	-	TRBJ2-5	15	CASSQNTGNRETQYF	TGTGCCAGCAGCCAAAACACAGGGAACCGAGAGACCCAGTACTTC
TRBD2	TRBV11-2	-	TRBJ2-6	18	CASSLGLAGEAGANVLTF	TGTGCCAGCAGCTTGGGACTAGCGGGAGAGGCTGGGGCCAACGTCCTGACTTTC
-	TRBV7-2	-	TRBJ1-2	13	CASSIQDNYGYTF	TGTGCCAGCAGCATACAGGATAACTATGGCTACACCTTC
TRBD1	TRBV10-3	-	TRBJ1-1	17	CAISEGAGGNGNTEAFF	TGTGCCATCAGTGAGGGGGCAGGGGGCAATGGGAACACTGAAGCTTTCTTT